This T cell receptor beta chain is drawn from a study of Graves' ophthalmopathy and Graves' hyperthyroidism. CDR3 length: 16 residues. Germline CDR1 PRHDT, CDR2 FYEKMQ (reference sequence). The germline V and J ends were trimmed by 5 bases and 1 base, with 17 bases remaining between them. RNA transcripts were the template, and TCR beta CDR3 regions were amplified from them. HTBI primers primed a first-round RT-PCR, and a second-round multiplex PCR followed. TCRdb itself ran the multiplex PCR reads through MiXCR, one entry per CDR3 protein. The sample has over 150,000 distinct CDR3 sequences, roughly 37% seen once. This clonotype has a count of ten or more.

The source material was peripheral blood. The V call is TRBV13, the J call TRBJ1-1; D possibly corresponds to TRBD1 (5 bases). The TCR sequence derives from a woman in her thirties or forties with Graves' ophthalmopathy. The CDR3 DNA sequence: TGTGCCAGCAGCAACCAACAGGTATTCGCGAACACTGAAGCTTTCTTT. Protein: CASSNQQVFANTEAFF.